This passage covers 8 T cell receptor beta chains from one sample sequenced in a study of CD8 T cells in Susac syndrome. RNA amounts of roughly 0.5 to 1 ug underwent reverse transcription with random hexamers. MiXCR, applied by TCRdb to the immunoSEQ multiplex PCR reads, yields one record per CDR3 protein. Altogether about 190,000 distinct CDR3 sequences are present, roughly 94% being singletons, with the ten largest covering around 0.093%. Sample: CD4+ T cells from PBMCs. The origin of the receptors is a human donor in good health.

The chain couples TRBV29-1 to TRBJ2-2, with D possibly matching TRBD1 (5 bases). Germline values: CDR1 SQVTM, CDR2 ANQGSEA. The CDR3 runs to 13 residues. Trimming removed 6 bases at V and 0 bases at J, with 8 bases between. This chain's CDR3 is CSVDITNTGELFF. CDR3 nucleotides: TGCAGCGTGGACATTACGAACACCGGGGAGCTGTTTTTT.

The CDR3 spells CSAPGGAGNQPQHF. CDR3 nucleotide sequence: TGCAGTGCTCCAGGGGGCGCGGGCAATCAGCCCCAGCATTTT. This rearrangement joins TRBV20-1 to TRBJ1-5; 8 positions match TRBD1. The germline gives CDR1 DFQATT, CDR2 SNEGSKA (reference sequence). The CDR3 sequence is 14 residues long. The V segment lost 5 bases and the J segment 2 bases; nucleotides outside the gene matches: 5.

The V and J genes are TRBV24-1 and TRBJ2-1, with 8 bases lining up with TRBD2. Germline CDR1 is KGHDR and CDR2 is SFDVKD. CDR3 size: 18 residues. Trimming took 5 bases from V and 3 from J; bases not matched to a gene: 14. CDR3 residues: CATSAPGGAVPLYNEQFF. CDR3 nucleotide sequence: TGTGCCACCAGTGCCCCCGGGGGGGCCGTACCTCTCTACAATGAGCAGTTCTTC.

The chain is built from TRBV29-1 and TRBJ1-1; D is perhaps TRBD1 (6 bases). V was shortened by 4 bases and J by 2 bases, with 11 bases between the two germline ends. This CDR3 comprises 13 residues. CDR1 and CDR2 (germline): SQVTM, ANQGSEA. This CDR3 reads CSVASGGNTEAFF. CDR3 coding DNA: TGCAGCGTTGCGTCGGGGGGCAACACTGAAGCTTTCTTT.

The chain employs TRBV7-2 and TRBJ2-1; 7 positions match TRBD1. Per the germline V gene, CDR1 is SGHTA and CDR2 is FQGNSA. The CDR3 spans 17 residues. J gave up 6 bases and V 1 base, and 12 bases lay outside the gene matches. CDR3: CASSLGQGFYRFNEQFF. CDR3 in DNA: TGTGCCAGCAGCTTAGGACAGGGATTCTATAGGTTCAATGAGCAGTTCTTC.

The rearrangement joins TRBV20-1 to TRBJ2-1, with 8 positions matching TRBD2. Trimming cost V 0 bases and J 4 bases; bases outside gene matches: 2. CDR3 length: 14 amino acids. Germline V lookup: CDR1 DFQATT, CDR2 SNEGSKA (reference sequence). The CDR3 loop is CSARDSGKYNEQFF. CDR3 sequence (DNA): TGCAGTGCTAGAGATAGCGGGAAATACAATGAGCAGTTCTTC.

The chain links TRBV2 to TRBJ1-1; D is undetermined. Trimming cost V 0 bases and J 1 base, with 6 bases left between them. This CDR3 spans 14 amino acids. The V gene's germline CDR1 is SNHLY and CDR2 FYNNEI. CDR3 in amino acids: CASSEARWNTEAFF. The CDR3 coding sequence is TGTGCCAGCAGTGAAGCACGGTGGAACACTGAAGCTTTCTTT.

The V and J genes are TRBV12-3 or TRBV12-4 and TRBJ2-3; no reliable D call. This CDR3 is built from 14 residues. V gave up 7 bases and J gave up 3 bases, with 14 bases separating them. CDR3 protein: CASNDRLRTDTQYF. CDR3 nucleotide sequence: TGTGCCAGCAATGATCGCCTAAGGACAGATACGCAGTATTTT.